This entry concerns a single T cell receptor (beta chain). This sample was taken from a study of cytomegalovirus exposure and HLA in healthy donors. About the study: In terms of ancestry, the Caucasian-associated cluster contained about 81% of the approximately 430 genotyped donors.

PCR amplification relied on 60 Vbeta primers (plus 13 Jbeta primers). Profiled with immunoSEQ multiplex PCR; TCRdb holds only in-frame clones, not every one. The table shows 150,000 to 200,000 clones, with nearly 80% occurring only once. Losses at the gene ends were 8 bases for V and 2 bases for J; bases not matched to a gene: 15. Per the germline V gene, CDR1 is MGHRA and CDR2 is YSYEKL. The CDR3 has 17 amino acids. This TCR was recovered from a man in his forties or fifties in good health and CMV-seropositive. The chain uses TRBV4-1 and TRBJ2-1; TRBD2 matches 7 bases. The sequenced sample was PBMCs. The CDR3 is CASSHREGAGAYNEQFF. The CDR3 region has the DNA TGCGCCAGCTCCCACCGTGAAGGGGCGGGAGCCTACAATGAGCAGTTCTTC.